These T cell receptor beta chains were read from a single sample in a study of T cells expressing NK-cell markers. From its re-call of the 5' RACE reads, TCRdb lists each CDR3 protein once, without DNA. The listing records fewer than 550,000 distinct CDR3 sequences. Input material: blood T cells: a sorted CD56 or NKG2C T cell subset, CD4+ or CD8+ T cells, or bulk PBMC T cells (not recorded which). The receptors come from a woman aged 50 to 60 in good health. Both conserved end residues are part of each CDR3.

v_gene: TRBV2; j_gene: TRBJ2-1; CDR3aa: CASSGGAGGEQFF
v_gene: TRBV11-2; j_gene: TRBJ2-5; CDR3aa: CASSSLDRGGRETQYF
v_gene: TRBV5-1; j_gene: TRBJ2-3; CDR3aa: CASSRGDRATDTQYF
v_gene: TRBV20-1; j_gene: TRBJ2-7; CDR3aa: CSARWGLAVYEQYF
v_gene: TRBV5-5; j_gene: TRBJ2-3; CDR3aa: CASIPGRGGLLTDTQYF
v_gene: TRBV11-1; j_gene: TRBJ2-5; CDR3aa: CASSLGGGQLQETQYF
v_gene: TRBV9; j_gene: TRBJ2-1; CDR3aa: CASSVGGAGGNNEQFF
v_gene: TRBV5-1; j_gene: TRBJ2-5; CDR3aa: CASSFQLGGETQYF
v_gene: TRBV28; j_gene: TRBJ1-5; CDR3aa: CASSSTRPQHF
v_gene: TRBV7-9; j_gene: TRBJ2-5; CDR3aa: CASSWGSETQYF
v_gene: TRBV4-1; j_gene: TRBJ1-4; CDR3aa: CASSQGLSEKLFF
v_gene: TRBV9; j_gene: TRBJ2-5; CDR3aa: CASSHPSGRVETQYF
v_gene: TRBV5-1; j_gene: TRBJ1-1; CDR3aa: CASTPGGANTEAFF
v_gene: TRBV5-1; j_gene: TRBJ1-6; CDR3aa: CASSSQGARSPLHF
v_gene: TRBV10-3; j_gene: TRBJ2-7; CDR3aa: CATKTSGRGEQYF
v_gene: TRBV30; j_gene: TRBJ2-3; CDR3aa: CATAGQGTSGTQYF
v_gene: TRBV3-1; j_gene: TRBJ2-3; CDR3aa: CASSQGGTGRKDTQYF
v_gene: TRBV2; j_gene: TRBJ1-1; CDR3aa: CASSGSRFRGGTEAFF
v_gene: TRBV30; j_gene: TRBJ1-1; CDR3aa: CAWRITGGPGAFF
v_gene: TRBV19; j_gene: TRBJ2-1; CDR3aa: CASTGTSGLEQFF
v_gene: TRBV20-1; j_gene: TRBJ2-3; CDR3aa: CSAAQGDTQYF
v_gene: TRBV24-1; j_gene: TRBJ2-7; CDR3aa: CATSRAISPYEQYF
v_gene: TRBV3-1; j_gene: TRBJ1-1; CDR3aa: CASSPPPGTEAFF
v_gene: TRBV5-4; j_gene: TRBJ2-1; CDR3aa: CASSLAVSGSYNEQFF
v_gene: TRBV25-1; j_gene: TRBJ2-3; CDR3aa: CASSGITDTQYF
v_gene: TRBV12-3/TRBV12-4; j_gene: TRBJ2-2; CDR3aa: CASSSLVEATGELFF
v_gene: TRBV7-8; j_gene: TRBJ2-1; CDR3aa: CASSHGPYKEQFF
v_gene: TRBV6-5; j_gene: TRBJ2-1; CDR3aa: CASRIPGQGPSRQFF
v_gene: TRBV20-1; j_gene: TRBJ2-5; CDR3aa: CSAPSPGGWSGETQYF
v_gene: TRBV5-1; j_gene: TRBJ2-7; CDR3aa: CASGDGRVGEQYF
v_gene: TRBV7-6; j_gene: TRBJ2-3; CDR3aa: CASSSSPRDTQYF
v_gene: TRBV11-1; j_gene: TRBJ2-3; CDR3aa: CASSLATLGRVGDTQYF
v_gene: TRBV7-9; j_gene: TRBJ2-2; CDR3aa: CASSIKSRFSNTGELFF
v_gene: TRBV20-1; j_gene: TRBJ2-1; CDR3aa: CSALRTEASGAEQFF
v_gene: TRBV5-6; j_gene: TRBJ1-1; CDR3aa: CASEGGSRTEAFF
v_gene: TRBV7-9; j_gene: TRBJ1-1; CDR3aa: CASGGRSSEAFF
v_gene: TRBV2; j_gene: TRBJ1-1; CDR3aa: CASTLWTGGLRNTEAFF
v_gene: TRBV6-1; j_gene: TRBJ1-5; CDR3aa: CASSVVVRGPQHF
v_gene: TRBV28; j_gene: TRBJ2-3; CDR3aa: CASSIAVSTDTQYF
v_gene: TRBV27; j_gene: TRBJ2-7; CDR3aa: CASSHPGGGPYEQYF
v_gene: TRBV20-1; j_gene: TRBJ2-4; CDR3aa: CSAGADIAKNIQYF
v_gene: TRBV18; j_gene: TRBJ2-5; CDR3aa: CASSPTSTRTETQYF
v_gene: TRBV12-3/TRBV12-4; j_gene: TRBJ2-7; CDR3aa: CASSGRGIYEQYF
v_gene: TRBV5-5; j_gene: TRBJ2-3; CDR3aa: CASSKRLAGDTDTQYF
v_gene: TRBV7-2; j_gene: TRBJ2-1; CDR3aa: CASSHQREGWYNEQFF
v_gene: TRBV5-1; j_gene: TRBJ2-1; CDR3aa: CASSRTGTSADNEQFF
v_gene: TRBV10-3; j_gene: TRBJ2-3; CDR3aa: CAISGLGTDTQYF
v_gene: TRBV5-4; j_gene: TRBJ2-3; CDR3aa: CASSSSYRGRLDTQYF
v_gene: TRBV10-3; j_gene: TRBJ2-7; CDR3aa: CAISGSSGSSGGGHEQYF
v_gene: TRBV7-9; j_gene: TRBJ2-1; CDR3aa: CASSLGSGFGANEQFF
v_gene: TRBV5-1; j_gene: TRBJ1-4; CDR3aa: CASSLASTADEKLFF
v_gene: TRBV3-1; j_gene: TRBJ2-3; CDR3aa: CASGLSGAGDTQYF